This TCR beta chain came from a study of T cell responses to AZD1222 COVID-19 vaccine. Overall study results and limits: Following two doses of AZD1222, Spike-specific TCR breadth and depth rose. Females made up more of the donors, who were largely white British, and clonal diversity may have come out too low. Of the AZD1222 recipients, only six or seven were seropositive at baseline. Mapped onto spike, vaccine-associated CD4 TCRs spanned it and were dominant at 160-218 and 743-854.

This CDR3 is 10 amino acids long. The germline V and J ends were trimmed by 8 bases and 3 bases, with 4 bases remaining between them. Germline CDR1 is LNHDA and CDR2 is SQIVND (reference sequence). As for this clone: Its antigen is not identified.

Profiled with immunoSEQ multiplex PCR; TCRdb holds only in-frame clones, not every one. This sample has about 140,000 clones, with over 90% found just once. The material sequenced was peripheral blood, taken 28 days after the second AZD1222 dose. The receptor's source is an adult who received the AZD1222 COVID-19 vaccine. This sequence joins TRBV19 and TRBJ2-5; the D is unclear. CDR3 sequence (DNA): TGTGCCAGTGGGGAAGAGACCCAGTACTTC. It encodes CASGEETQYF.